This T cell receptor (beta chain) originates from a study of metastatic and nonmetastatic thyroid tumors. The overall study: Where malignant and benign thyroid patients were concerned, repertoires were compared across blood and tumor or nodule tissue.

No patient received treatment before thyroid surgery. Per the original methods: Building a distant-metastasis classifier for papillary thyroid cancer drew on CDR3 differences across clinicopathological groups. TCRdb re-analyzed the PCR reads through MiXCR. TCRdb's processing, not the study's, gives the V and J calls here. The table shows more than 40,000 clones, with about 3.3% occurring only once. Ten or more counts support this clone. The antigen is not known. Other nucleotide sequences in the sample specify the same CDR3. The CDR3 runs to 13 residues. Per the germline V gene, CDR1 is SGHTA and CDR2 is FQGTGA. The V and J ends lost 3 bases and 1 base respectively, with 6 bases between them. Study results and limitations: Significantly greater TCR beta diversity was reportedly found in malignant thyroid tumors than in benign nodules (in blood and tumor).

This chain uses TRBV7-3 with TRBJ1-1; no reliable D call. The clonotype originates from a female donor with papillary thyroid cancer or a benign thyroid nodule (not recorded which). Some clones in this sample may be carry-over from other donors' samples. Sequencing was performed on blood. The CDR3 reads CASSLVTNTEAFF. The CDR3 DNA follows: TGTGCCAGCAGCTTGGTGACGAACACTGAAGCTTTCTTT.